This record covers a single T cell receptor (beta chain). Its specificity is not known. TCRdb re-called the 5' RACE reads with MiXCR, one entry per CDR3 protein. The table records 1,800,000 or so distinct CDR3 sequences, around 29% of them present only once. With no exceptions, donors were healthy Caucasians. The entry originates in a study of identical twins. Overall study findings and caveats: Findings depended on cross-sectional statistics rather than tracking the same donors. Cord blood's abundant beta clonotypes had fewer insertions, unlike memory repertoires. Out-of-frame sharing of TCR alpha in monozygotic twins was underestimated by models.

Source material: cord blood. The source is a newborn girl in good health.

CDR3 nucleotides: TGTGCCAGCAGTTTGGGGCGGCCGGGGAGATACAATGAGCAGTACTTC. Protein: CASSLGRPGRYNEQYF. This chain joins TRBV12-3 or TRBV12-4 and TRBJ2-7; D is tentatively TRBD1 or TRBD2 (5 bases each). This CDR3 region has 16 residues. V was clipped by 3 bases and J by 7 bases, with 22 bases between them.